Below are 10 T cell receptor beta chains sequenced from a single sample in a study of T cells expressing NK-cell markers. From the 5' RACE reads, TCRdb lists one entry per CDR3 protein and no DNA. The sample data list 400,000 to 450,000 distinct CDR3 sequences. Material for sequencing was blood T cells: a sorted CD56 or NKG2C T cell subset, CD4+ or CD8+ T cells, or bulk PBMC T cells (not recorded which). The receptor source for this set is a woman aged 18-69 years in good health.

The chain joins TRBV12-3 or TRBV12-4 to TRBJ2-2; TCRdb lists TRBD1, though no DNA is available to test this call. The CDR3 length is 14 residues. Here the CDR3 reads CASSLRGNTGELFF.

The V gene is TRBV20-1, the J gene TRBJ2-5; TCRdb reports TRBD1, a call that lacks DNA to check it against. This CDR3 contains 12 residues. Germline-derived CDR1 and CDR2 are DFQATT and SNEGSKA (reference sequence). The CDR3 loop reads CSAQDRGETQYF.

This chain uses TRBV3-1 with TRBJ2-1; absent DNA, TCRdb's TRBD2 call cannot be checked. The germline CDR1 and CDR2 sequences are LGHDT and YNNKEL (reference sequence). CDR3 size: 18 residues. CDR3 loop: CASSRHSLLAGGPTEQFF.

V gene TRBV7-8 combines with J gene TRBJ2-3; TCRdb designates TRBD1, a call that cannot be tested without DNA. Germline V gene data show CDR1 as SGHVS and CDR2 as FQNEAQ. The CDR3 length is 14 residues. The CDR3 loop is CAIGAGGYTDTQYF. Full variable domain (rest looked up from reference TRBV7-8 and TRBJ2-3): GAGVSQSPRYKVAKRGQDVALRCDPISGHVSLFWYQQALGQGPEFLTYFQNEAQLDKSGLPSDRFFAERPEGSVSTLKIQRTQQEDSAVYLCAIGAGGYTDTQYFGPGTRLTVL.

The chain links TRBV12-3 or TRBV12-4 to TRBJ2-2; TCRdb calls TRBD1, which cannot be checked without DNA. This CDR3 contains 17 residues. The chain's CDR3 is CASSYPEGAHRSGELFF.

CDR3 region: CAIKAGTGGETQPQHF. The chain couples TRBV10-3 to TRBJ1-5; TCRdb calls TRBD1, which cannot be checked without DNA. This CDR3 comprises 16 residues. The V gene's germline CDR1 is ENHRY and CDR2 SYGVKD.

The rearrangement joins TRBV4-2 to TRBJ2-7; as DNA is missing, the TRBD1 call by TCRdb cannot be tested. Germline V gene lookup returns CDR1 LGHNA and CDR2 YNFKEQ. The CDR3 runs 14 residues. The chain's CDR3 is CASSHHGAGYEQYF.

The chain recombines TRBV6-5 with TRBJ2-2; TCRdb outputs TRBD2, but without DNA this stays unchecked. The CDR3 runs 15 residues. Germline V gives CDR1 MNHEY, CDR2 SVGAGI. CDR3 amino acids: CASSWLGRNTGELFF.

V gene TRBV20-1 combines with J gene TRBJ1-2; checking the TCRdb D call of TRBD1 is not possible without DNA. Looked up from germline, CDR1 is DFQATT and CDR2 is SNEGSKA (reference sequence). This CDR3 region has 13 residues. CDR3 sequence reads: CSAISDRGYGYTF.

This chain connects TRBV6-1 to TRBJ2-7. The CDR3 runs 13 residues. The germline gives CDR1 MNHNS, CDR2 SASEGT. CDR3 amino acids: CASSVQDTYEQYF.